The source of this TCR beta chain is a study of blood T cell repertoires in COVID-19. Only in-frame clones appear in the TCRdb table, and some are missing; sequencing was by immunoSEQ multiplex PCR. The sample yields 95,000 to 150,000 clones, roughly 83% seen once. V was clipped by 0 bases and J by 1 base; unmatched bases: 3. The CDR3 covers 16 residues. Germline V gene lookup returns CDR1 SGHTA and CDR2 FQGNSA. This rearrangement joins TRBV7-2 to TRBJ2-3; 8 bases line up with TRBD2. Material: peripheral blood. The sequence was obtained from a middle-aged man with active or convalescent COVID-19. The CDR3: CASSLAAGARTDTQYF. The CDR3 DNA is TGTGCCAGCAGCTTAGCAGCGGGGGCCCGCACAGATACGCAGTATTTT.